These 18 T cell receptor beta chains were sequenced from one sample in a study of cytomegalovirus exposure and HLA in healthy donors. PCR amplification relied on 60 Vbeta primers (plus 13 Jbeta primers). Libraries were prepared by immunoSEQ multiplex PCR; TCRdb keeps only in-frame clonotypes and omits some of them. The sample lists about 150,000 clones, about 85% seen once, with roughly 3.6% in the top ten. Sequenced material: PBMCs. The source of these receptors is a human donor in good health.

This clone has only a few counts. The V and J genes are TRBV30 and TRBJ2-1; D is perhaps TRBD2 (5 bases). Deletions cut 3 bases from V and 8 bases from J, with 23 bases between. The V gene's germline CDR1 is GTSNPN and CDR2 SVGIG (reference sequence). This CDR3 has 16 amino acids. The CDR3 nucleotides read TGTGCCTGGAGACCTCTACAGCGGCCACCTACGGATGAGCAGTTCTTC. The encoded protein is CAWRPLQRPPTDEQFF.

The gene calls are TRBV7-8 and TRBJ2-7; D is possibly TRBD2 (5 bases). Trimming pared 5 bases from V and 2 bases from J, leaving 13 bases between. This CDR3 is 14 amino acids long. Germline V gives CDR1 SGHVS, CDR2 FQNEAQ. The CDR3 sequence: CASSLSHGAYEQYF. CDR3 DNA: TGTGCCAGCAGCCTGTCACACGGGGCCTACGAGCAGTACTTC.

Comments on this clone: Mismatch with germline at one junction end may stem from a read error. The rearrangement links TRBV7-9 to TRBJ2-5, with 12 bases aligning to TRBD2. Germline V gives CDR1 SEHNR, CDR2 FQNEAQ (reference sequence). This CDR3 region has 16 residues. The CDR3 nucleotides are TGTTCCAGCAGCTTAGGGACTAGCGGGTACCAAGAGACCCAGTACTTC. Translating gives CSSSLGTSGYQETQYF. The variable domain in full, completed from reference TRBV7-9 and TRBJ2-5, reads DTGVSQNPRHKITKRGQNVTFRCDPISEHNRLYWYRQTLGQGPEFLTYFQNEAQLEKSRLLSDRFSAERPKGSFSTLEIQRTEQGDSAMYLCSSSLGTSGYQETQYFGPGTRLLVL.

This rearrangement joins TRBV9 to TRBJ2-5, with D possibly being TRBD1 (5 bases). Trimming shortened V by 0 bases and J by 3 bases, and 9 bases separated the two germline ends. The V gene's germline CDR1 is SGDLS and CDR2 YYNGEE. The CDR3 runs 14 residues. DNA of the CDR3: TGTGCCAGCAGCGTAGGAGTCAGGGAAGAGACCCAGTACTTC. Protein: CASSVGVREETQYF.

The chain links TRBV5-1 to TRBJ2-5, with 8 bases identical to TRBD1. Germline loops: CDR1 SGHRS, CDR2 YFSETQ. The CDR3 runs to 14 residues. Germline trimming cut 4 bases from V and 5 bases from J; bases unmatched to any gene: 7. CDR3 coding DNA: TGCGCCAGCAGCGCAGACAGGGGTCTGGAGACCCAGTACTTC. This translates into CASSADRGLETQYF.

The V call is TRBV19, the J call TRBJ1-1, with D perhaps matching TRBD1 (6 bases). Trimming left V 4 bases short and J 0 bases short, with 12 bases between. This CDR3 spans 15 amino acids. CDR1 LNHDA and CDR2 SQIVND come from the germline V gene (reference sequence). CDR3 sequence reads: CASSTPGQLNTEAFF. CDR3 sequence (DNA): TGTGCCAGTAGTACCCCAGGACAGCTGAACACTGAAGCTTTCTTT.

CDR3 coding DNA: TGCGCCAGCAGCTTAAGGACGACTAGCGGGGGGGGTGAGACCCAGTACTTC. This sequence encodes CASSLRTTSGGGETQYF. The chain has TRBV5-1 and TRBJ2-5, with TRBD2 identical over 14 bases. The CDR3 totals 17 residues. Germline loops: CDR1 SGHRS, CDR2 YFSETQ. V lost 2 bases, J lost 5 bases, and 8 bases stayed unmatched.

This rearrangement joins TRBV7-9 to TRBJ1-5, with TRBD1 matching 8 bases. V lost 4 bases to trimming and J lost 7 bases; unmatched junction nucleotides: 9. The CDR3 sequence is 15 residues long. Per germline, CDR1 SEHNR and CDR2 FQNEAQ (reference sequence). DNA of the CDR3: TGTGCCAGCAGCTCGTTACAGGGGGGAAAACAGCCCCAGCATTTT. Protein product: CASSSLQGGKQPQHF.

The chain recombines TRBV6-6 with TRBJ2-5; no definite D call. Trimming removed 6 bases at V and 5 bases at J, with 13 bases between. The CDR3 contains 13 residues. Per germline, CDR1 MNHNY and CDR2 SVGAGI (reference sequence). The CDR3 nucleotides read TGTGCCAGCAGCGCCCATGACGGGGAGACCCAGTACTTC. Translated, it gives CASSAHDGETQYF.

The sample holds a few counts of this clone. The CDR3 coding sequence is TGTGCCAGCAGCTTGTTGGGGCAGGGAAACTACGAGCAGTACTTC. Protein: CASSLLGQGNYEQYF. V is TRBV5-4 and J is TRBJ2-7; a possible D gene is TRBD1 (5 bases). The CDR3 covers 15 residues. Per the germline V gene, CDR1 is SGHNT and CDR2 is YYREEE (reference sequence). The V and J ends lost 1 base and 3 bases respectively, with 14 bases between them.

V gene TRBV13 combines with J gene TRBJ2-1; 10 bases agree with TRBD2. Germline CDR1 and CDR2: PRHDT and FYEKMQ (reference sequence). The junction had 18 bases not matched to a gene; V was cut back by 5 bases and J by 5 bases. The CDR3 is 19 residues long. The CDR3 region has the DNA TGTGCCAGCAGCGAAGAAGGGGGCGCGGGGCTAGCGGGAGACAATGAGCAGTTCTTC. This sequence encodes CASSEEGGAGLAGDNEQFF.

The genes are TRBV27 and TRBJ2-1; D remains unclear. This CDR3 comprises 15 residues. Trimming removed 8 bases at V and 6 bases at J, with 20 bases between. The V gene's germline CDR1 is MNHEY and CDR2 SMNVEV (reference sequence). Here the CDR3 DNA reads TGTGCCAGCCGCCTCAATATCTACGGTCTCAATGAGCAGTTCTTC. This codes for CASRLNIYGLNEQFF.

The chain couples TRBV28 to TRBJ2-1; D is perhaps TRBD2 (6 bases). The length of the CDR3 is 15 residues. Deletions cut 2 bases from V and 4 bases from J, with 12 bases between. The germline V gene has CDR1 MDHEN and CDR2 SYDVKM. CDR3 loop: CASSLRWTTYNEQFF. The DNA for the CDR3 is TGTGCCAGCAGTTTACGGTGGACTACTTACAATGAGCAGTTCTTC.

The chain uses TRBV20-1 and TRBJ2-1; D unresolved. Germline assignment: CDR1 DFQATT and CDR2 SNEGSKA (reference sequence). Trimming pared 3 bases from V and 9 bases from J, leaving 6 bases between. This CDR3 has 10 residues. CDR3 region: CSASLSEQFF. In DNA, the CDR3 is TGCAGTGCTAGCCTCAGTGAGCAGTTCTTC.

V gene TRBV19 combines with J gene TRBJ1-5; D gene uncertain. Deletions cut 5 bases from V and 2 bases from J, with 4 bases between. This CDR3 has 12 amino acids. From germline, CDR1 is LNHDA and CDR2 SQIVND (reference sequence). CDR3: CASSLGNQPQHF. CDR3 nucleotide sequence: TGTGCCAGTAGTCTCGGCAATCAGCCCCAGCATTTT. Full variable domain (outside the CDR3, taken from reference TRBV19 and TRBJ1-5): DGGITQSPKYLFRKEGQNVTLSCEQNLNHDAMYWYRQDPGQGLRLIYYSQIVNDFQKGDIAEGYSVSREKKESFPLTVTSAQKNPTAFYLCASSLGNQPQHFGDGTRLSIL.

The rearrangement uses TRBV5-6 and TRBJ2-1, with 7 bases fitting TRBD1. With V trimmed by 1 base and J by 7 bases, 8 bases remained unmatched. Germline CDR1 is SGHDT and CDR2 is YYEEEE. This CDR3 has 15 residues. The CDR3 region is CASSLFLGQLNEQFF. The DNA for the CDR3 is TGTGCCAGCAGCTTGTTTTTGGGACAGTTAAATGAGCAGTTCTTC.

This chain connects TRBV5-8 to TRBJ2-1; a weak D match, TRBD2 (6 bases). The CDR3 totals 16 residues. Germline V gives CDR1 SGHTS, CDR2 YDEGEE. V lost 0 bases and J lost 4, with 14 bases in between. Here the CDR3 reads CASSLVRTTRYNEQFF. The DNA of the CDR3 is TGTGCCAGCAGCTTGGTGAGGACTACCCGTTACAATGAGCAGTTCTTC. Supplemented by reference TRBV5-8 and TRBJ2-1, the full variable domain reads EAGVTQSPTHLIKTRGQQATLRCSPISGHTSVYWYQQALGLGLQFLLWYDEGEERNRGNFPPRFSGRQFPNYSSELNVNALELEDSALYLCASSLVRTTRYNEQFFGPGTRLTVL.

The rearrangement links TRBV6-1 to TRBJ1-1; 7 nucleotides align to TRBD1. V lost 5 bases and J lost 2; bases outside the gene matches: 8. Germline CDR1 reads MNHNS; CDR2 reads SASEGT. CDR3 length: 15 amino acids. In nucleotides, the CDR3 is TGTGCCAGCAGTTTCCGACAGGGAGGCAACACTGAAGCTTTCTTT. It translates to CASSFRQGGNTEAFF.